The clone carrying this T cell receptor beta chain turned up a few times. TCRdb re-analysed the 5' RACE reads in MiXCR, keeping a single row per CDR3 protein. Of roughly 110,000 distinct CDR3 sequences in the sample, around 14% were seen once. There are 15 residues in the CDR3. The germline V gene encodes CDR1 LGHNA and CDR2 YSLEER. With 0 bases removed from V and 4 bases from J, the gap between germline ends came to 9 bases. This record comes from a study of T-cell memory formation after mild COVID-19. The receptor's source is a man between 18 and 35 years old who had mild COVID-19 (a few samples of this study predate the infection). Cell type and time point are not known. The specimen sequenced was PBMCs or a T cell subset sorted from them (not recorded which). The rearrangement links TRBV4-3 to TRBJ1-4; D not certain. CDR3 loop: CASSQDPMGNEKLFF. The CDR3 DNA is TGCGCCAGCAGCCAAGATCCGATGGGTAATGAAAAACTGTTTTTT.